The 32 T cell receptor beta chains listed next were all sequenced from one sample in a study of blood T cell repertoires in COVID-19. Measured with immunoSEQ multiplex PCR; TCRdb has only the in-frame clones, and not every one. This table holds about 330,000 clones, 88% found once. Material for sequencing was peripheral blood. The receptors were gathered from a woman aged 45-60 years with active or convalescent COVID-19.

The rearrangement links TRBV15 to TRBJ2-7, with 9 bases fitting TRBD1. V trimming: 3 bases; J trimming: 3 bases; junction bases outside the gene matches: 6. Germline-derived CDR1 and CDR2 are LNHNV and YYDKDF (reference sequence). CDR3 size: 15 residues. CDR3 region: CATSRDRQGVYEQYF. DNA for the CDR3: TGTGCCACCAGCAGGGACCGACAGGGGGTCTACGAGCAGTACTTC.

The CDR3 loop reads CSVAYHGDTEAFF. In DNA, the CDR3 is TGCAGCGTTGCCTACCACGGGGACACTGAAGCTTTCTTT. The V and J genes are TRBV29-1 and TRBJ1-1; D is unresolved. V was pared by 4 bases and J by 3 bases, with 12 bases between. Germline CDR1 reads SQVTM; CDR2 reads ANQGSEA. This CDR3 has 13 residues.

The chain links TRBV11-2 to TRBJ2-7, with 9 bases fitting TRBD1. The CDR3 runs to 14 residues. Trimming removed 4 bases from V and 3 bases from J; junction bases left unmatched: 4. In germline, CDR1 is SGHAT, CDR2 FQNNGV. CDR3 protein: CASSSNRGHYEQYF. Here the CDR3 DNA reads TGTGCCAGCAGCTCAAACAGGGGGCACTACGAGCAGTACTTC.

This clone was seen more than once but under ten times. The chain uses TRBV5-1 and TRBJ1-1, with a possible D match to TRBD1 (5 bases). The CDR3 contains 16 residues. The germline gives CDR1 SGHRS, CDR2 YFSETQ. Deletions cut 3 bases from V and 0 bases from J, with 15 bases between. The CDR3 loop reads CASSSLLGGVNTEAFF. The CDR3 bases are TGCGCCAGCAGCTCACTACTTGGGGGGGTGAACACTGAAGCTTTCTTT. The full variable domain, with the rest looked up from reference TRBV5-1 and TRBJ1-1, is KAGVTQTPRYLIKTRGQQVTLSCSPISGHRSVSWYQQTPGQGLQFLFEYFSETQRNKGNFPGRFSGRQFSNSRSEMNVSTLELGDSALYLCASSSLLGGVNTEAFFGQGTRLTVV.

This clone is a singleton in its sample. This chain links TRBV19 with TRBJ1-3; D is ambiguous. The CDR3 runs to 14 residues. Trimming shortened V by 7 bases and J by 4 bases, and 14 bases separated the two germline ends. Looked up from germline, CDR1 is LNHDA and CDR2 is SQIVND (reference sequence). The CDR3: CASTNSRVGNTIYF. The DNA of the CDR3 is TGTGCCAGTACCAACAGTCGTGTGGGAAACACCATATATTTT.

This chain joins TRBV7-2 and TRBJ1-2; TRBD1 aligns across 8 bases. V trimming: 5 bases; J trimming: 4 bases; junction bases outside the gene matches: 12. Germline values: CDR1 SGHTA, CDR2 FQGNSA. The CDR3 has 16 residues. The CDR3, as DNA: TGTGCCAGCAGCGGCCGGTGGGGACAGGCCTCCTATGGCTACACCTTC. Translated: CASSGRWGQASYGYTF.

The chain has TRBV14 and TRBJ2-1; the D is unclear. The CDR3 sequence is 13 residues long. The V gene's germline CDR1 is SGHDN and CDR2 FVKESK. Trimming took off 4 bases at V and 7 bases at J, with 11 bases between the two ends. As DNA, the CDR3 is TGTGCCAGCAGCCCCCTAGTCCAGAATGAGCAGTTCTTC. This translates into CASSPLVQNEQFF.

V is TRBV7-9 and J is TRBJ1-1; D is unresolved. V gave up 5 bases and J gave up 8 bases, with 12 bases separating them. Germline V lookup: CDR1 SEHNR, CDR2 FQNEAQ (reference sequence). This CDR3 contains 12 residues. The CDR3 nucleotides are TGTGCCAGCAGCCCCAGGCACAGCGAAGCTTTCTTT. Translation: CASSPRHSEAFF. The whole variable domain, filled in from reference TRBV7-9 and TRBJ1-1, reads DTGVSQNPRHKITKRGQNVTFRCDPISEHNRLYWYRQTLGQGPEFLTYFQNEAQLEKSRLLSDRFSAERPKGSFSTLEIQRTEQGDSAMYLCASSPRHSEAFFGQGTRLTVV.

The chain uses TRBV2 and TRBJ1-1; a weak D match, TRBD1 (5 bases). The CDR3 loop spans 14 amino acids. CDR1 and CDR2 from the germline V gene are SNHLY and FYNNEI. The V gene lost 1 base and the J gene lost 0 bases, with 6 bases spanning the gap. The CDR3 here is CASSEEGLNTEAFF. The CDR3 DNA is TGTGCCAGCAGTGAAGAGGGGTTGAACACTGAAGCTTTCTTT.

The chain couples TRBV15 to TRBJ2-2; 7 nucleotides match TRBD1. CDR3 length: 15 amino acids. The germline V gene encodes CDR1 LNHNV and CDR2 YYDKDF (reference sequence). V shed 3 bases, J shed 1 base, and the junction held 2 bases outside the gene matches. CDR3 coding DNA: TGTGCCACCAGCAGGGACAGGAGGAACACCGGGGAGCTGTTTTTT. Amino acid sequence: CATSRDRRNTGELFF. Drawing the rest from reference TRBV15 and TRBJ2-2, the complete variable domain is DAMVIQNPRYQVTQFGKPVTLSCSQTLNHNVMYWYQQKSSQAPKLLFHYYDKDFNNEADTPDNFQSRRPNTSFCFLDIRSPGLGDTAMYLCATSRDRRNTGELFFGEGSRLTVL.

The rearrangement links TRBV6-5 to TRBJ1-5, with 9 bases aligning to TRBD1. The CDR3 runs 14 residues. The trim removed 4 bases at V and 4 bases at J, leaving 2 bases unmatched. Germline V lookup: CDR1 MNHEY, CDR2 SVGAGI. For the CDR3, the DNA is TGTGCCAGCAGTTCCGGGACAGGGAATCAGCCCCAGCATTTT. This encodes CASSSGTGNQPQHF.

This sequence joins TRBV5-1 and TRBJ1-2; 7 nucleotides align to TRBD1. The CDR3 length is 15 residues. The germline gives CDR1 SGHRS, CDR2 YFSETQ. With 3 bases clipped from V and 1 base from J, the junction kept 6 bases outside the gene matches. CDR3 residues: CASSSRTGSNYGYTF. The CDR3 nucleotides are TGCGCCAGCAGCTCGCGGACAGGAAGTAACTATGGCTACACCTTC.

CDR3 sequence: CASSEGAWGGDTQYF. The CDR3 coding sequence is TGTGCCAGCAGTGAAGGGGCGTGGGGGGGAGATACGCAGTATTTT. This chain connects TRBV6-1 to TRBJ2-3; 7 nucleotides match TRBD2. V was clipped by 1 base and J by 5 bases; unmatched bases: 6. CDR3 length equals 15 residues. Germline assignment: CDR1 MNHNS and CDR2 SASEGT.

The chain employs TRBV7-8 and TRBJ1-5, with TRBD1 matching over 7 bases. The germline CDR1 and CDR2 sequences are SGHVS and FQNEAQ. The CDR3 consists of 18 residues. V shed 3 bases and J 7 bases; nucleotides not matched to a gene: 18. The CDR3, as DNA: TGTGCCAGCAGCTTCTCTACCGTGACAGGGATAAATAGGCAGCCCCAGCATTTT. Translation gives CASSFSTVTGINRQPQHF.

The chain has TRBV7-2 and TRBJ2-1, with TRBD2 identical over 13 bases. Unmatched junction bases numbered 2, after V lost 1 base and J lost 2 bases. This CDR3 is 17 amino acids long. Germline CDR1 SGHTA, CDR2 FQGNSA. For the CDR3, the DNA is TGTGCCAGCAGCTTAGGGGGGACTAGCGGGACCTACAATGAGCAGTTCTTC. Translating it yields CASSLGGTSGTYNEQFF.

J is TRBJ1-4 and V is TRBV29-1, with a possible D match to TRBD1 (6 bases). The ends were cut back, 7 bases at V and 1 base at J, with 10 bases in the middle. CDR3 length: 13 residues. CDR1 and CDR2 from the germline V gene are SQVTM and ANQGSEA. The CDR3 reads CSARGGTNEKLFF. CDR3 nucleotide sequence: TGCAGCGCCAGAGGGGGAACTAATGAAAAACTGTTTTTT.

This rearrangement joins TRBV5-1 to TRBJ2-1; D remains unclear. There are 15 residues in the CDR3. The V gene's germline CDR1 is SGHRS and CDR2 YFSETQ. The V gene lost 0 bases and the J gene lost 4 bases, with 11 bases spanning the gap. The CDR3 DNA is TGCGCCAGCAGCTTGGCCCCGAGCGCGTACAATGAGCAGTTCTTC. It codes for CASSLAPSAYNEQFF.

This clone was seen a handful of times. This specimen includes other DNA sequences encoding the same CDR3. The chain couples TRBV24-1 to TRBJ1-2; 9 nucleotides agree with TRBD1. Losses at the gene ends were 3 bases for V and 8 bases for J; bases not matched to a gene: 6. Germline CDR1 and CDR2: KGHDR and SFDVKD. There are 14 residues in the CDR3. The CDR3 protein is CATSDPGQGSGYTF. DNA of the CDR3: TGTGCCACCAGTGATCCGGGACAGGGAAGCGGCTACACCTTC.

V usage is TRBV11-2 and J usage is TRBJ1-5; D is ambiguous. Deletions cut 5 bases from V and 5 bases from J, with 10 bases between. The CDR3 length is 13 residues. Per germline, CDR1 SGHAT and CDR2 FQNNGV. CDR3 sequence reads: CASSQDIYQPQHF. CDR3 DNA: TGTGCCAGCAGCCAAGACATTTATCAGCCCCAGCATTTT.

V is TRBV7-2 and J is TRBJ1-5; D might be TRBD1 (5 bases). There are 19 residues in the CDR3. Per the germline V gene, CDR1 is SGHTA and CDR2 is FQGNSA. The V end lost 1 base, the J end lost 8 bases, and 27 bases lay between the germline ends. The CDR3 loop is CASSLGGEGMVVYTEPQHF. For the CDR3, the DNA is TGTGCCAGCAGCTTAGGGGGGGAGGGGATGGTGGTGTATACTGAGCCCCAGCATTTT. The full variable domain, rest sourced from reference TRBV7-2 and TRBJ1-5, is GAGVSQSPSNKVTEKGKDVELRCDPISGHTALYWYRQSLGQGLEFLIYFQGNSAPDKSGLPSDRFSAERTGGSVSTLTIQRTQQEDSAVYLCASSLGGEGMVVYTEPQHFGDGTRLSIL.

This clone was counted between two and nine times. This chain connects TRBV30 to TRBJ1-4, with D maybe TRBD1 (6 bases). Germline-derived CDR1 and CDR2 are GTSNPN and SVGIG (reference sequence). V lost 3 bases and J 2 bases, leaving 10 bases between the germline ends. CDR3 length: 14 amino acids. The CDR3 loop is CAWSGGATNEKLFF. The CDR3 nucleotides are TGTGCCTGGAGCGGGGGGGCCACTAATGAAAAACTGTTTTTT.

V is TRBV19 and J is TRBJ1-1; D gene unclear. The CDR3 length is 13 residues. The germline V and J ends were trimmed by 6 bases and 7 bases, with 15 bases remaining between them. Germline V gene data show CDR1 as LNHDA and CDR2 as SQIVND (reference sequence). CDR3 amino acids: CASRPNVDYEAFF. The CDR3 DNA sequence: TGTGCCAGTAGACCCAATGTGGACTATGAAGCTTTCTTT. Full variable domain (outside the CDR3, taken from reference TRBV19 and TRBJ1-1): DGGITQSPKYLFRKEGQNVTLSCEQNLNHDAMYWYRQDPGQGLRLIYYSQIVNDFQKGDIAEGYSVSREKKESFPLTVTSAQKNPTAFYLCASRPNVDYEAFFGQGTRLTVV.

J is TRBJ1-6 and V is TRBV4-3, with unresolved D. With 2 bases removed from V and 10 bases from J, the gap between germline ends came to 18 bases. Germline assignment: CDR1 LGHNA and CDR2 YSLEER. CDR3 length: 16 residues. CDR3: CASSQRDLNEGSPLHF. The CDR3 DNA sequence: TGCGCCAGCAGCCAAAGGGATCTGAATGAGGGATCACCCCTCCACTTT.

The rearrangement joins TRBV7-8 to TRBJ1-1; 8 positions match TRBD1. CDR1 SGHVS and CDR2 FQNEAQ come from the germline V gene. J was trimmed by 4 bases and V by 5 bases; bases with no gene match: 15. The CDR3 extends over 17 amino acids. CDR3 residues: CASSLEVGTGWGTEAFF. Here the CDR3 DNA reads TGTGCCAGCAGCCTCGAAGTGGGGACAGGTTGGGGCACTGAAGCTTTCTTT.

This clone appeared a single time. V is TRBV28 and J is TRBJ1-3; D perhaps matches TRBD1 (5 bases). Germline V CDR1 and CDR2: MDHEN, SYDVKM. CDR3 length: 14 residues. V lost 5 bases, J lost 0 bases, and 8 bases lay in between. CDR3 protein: CASSNGGSGNTIYF. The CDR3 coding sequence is TGTGCCAGCAGTAACGGGGGCTCTGGAAACACCATATATTTT.

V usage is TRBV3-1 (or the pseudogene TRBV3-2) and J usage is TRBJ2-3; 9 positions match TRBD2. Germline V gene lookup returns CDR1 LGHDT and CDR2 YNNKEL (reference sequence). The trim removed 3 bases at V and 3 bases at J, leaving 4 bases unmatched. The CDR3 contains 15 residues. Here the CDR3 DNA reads TGTGCCAGCAGCCAGTTTAGCGGGAGAACAGATACGCAGTATTTT. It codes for CASSQFSGRTDTQYF.

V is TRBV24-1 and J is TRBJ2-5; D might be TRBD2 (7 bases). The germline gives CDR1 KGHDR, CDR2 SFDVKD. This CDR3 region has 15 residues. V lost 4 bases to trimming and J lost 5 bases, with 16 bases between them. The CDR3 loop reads CATSDVGGLGETQYF. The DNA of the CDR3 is TGTGCCACCAGTGACGTGGGGGGGCTCGGGGAGACCCAGTACTTC.

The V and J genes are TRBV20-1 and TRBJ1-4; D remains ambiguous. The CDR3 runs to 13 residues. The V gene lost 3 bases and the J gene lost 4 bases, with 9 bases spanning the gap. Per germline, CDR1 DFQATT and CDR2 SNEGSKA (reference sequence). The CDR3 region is CSASRSGNEKLFF. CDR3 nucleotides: TGCAGTGCTAGTCGGTCCGGTAATGAAAAACTGTTTTTT.

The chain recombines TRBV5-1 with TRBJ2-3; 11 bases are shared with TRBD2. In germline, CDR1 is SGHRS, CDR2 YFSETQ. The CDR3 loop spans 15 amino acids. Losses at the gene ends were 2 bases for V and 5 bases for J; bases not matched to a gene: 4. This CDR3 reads CASSFSGGAGDTQYF. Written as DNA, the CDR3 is TGCGCCAGCAGCTTTAGCGGGGGGGCAGGAGATACGCAGTATTTT. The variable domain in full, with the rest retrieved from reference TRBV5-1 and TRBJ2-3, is KAGVTQTPRYLIKTRGQQVTLSCSPISGHRSVSWYQQTPGQGLQFLFEYFSETQRNKGNFPGRFSGRQFSNSRSEMNVSTLELGDSALYLCASSFSGGAGDTQYFGPGTRLTVL.

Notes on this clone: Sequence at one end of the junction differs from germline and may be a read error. CDR3 in amino acids: CASSEFSGGPRRLDF. CDR3 coding DNA: TGTGCCAGCAGTGAATTCTCGGGGGGTCCAAGGCGGTTGGACTTC. This rearrangement joins TRBV2 to TRBJ2-7; 7 nucleotides align to TRBD2. CDR1 is SNHLY and CDR2 is FYNNEI in the germline V gene. The CDR3 has 15 residues.

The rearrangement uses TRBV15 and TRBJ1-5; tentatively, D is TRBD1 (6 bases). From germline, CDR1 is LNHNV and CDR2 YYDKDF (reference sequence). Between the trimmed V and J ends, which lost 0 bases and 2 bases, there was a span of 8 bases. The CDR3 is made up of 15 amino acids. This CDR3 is CATSRDNRGNQPQHF. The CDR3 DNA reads TGTGCCACCAGCAGAGATAACAGGGGCAATCAGCCCCAGCATTTT.

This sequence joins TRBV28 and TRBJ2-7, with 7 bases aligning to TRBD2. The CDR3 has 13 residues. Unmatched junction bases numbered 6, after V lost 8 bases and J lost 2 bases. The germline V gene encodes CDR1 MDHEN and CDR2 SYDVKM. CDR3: CASGGGSTYEQYF. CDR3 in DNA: TGTGCCAGCGGTGGCGGGAGTACCTACGAGCAGTACTTC.